This is a list of T cell receptor beta chains from one sample in a study of blood T cell repertoires in COVID-19. Method: immunoSEQ multiplex PCR; TCRdb's copy keeps in-frame clones and lacks some. The data show about 200,000 clones, with 75% to 85% seen just once and roughly 6.4% held by the top ten. Source material: peripheral blood. These receptor sequences come from a man in his 60s with acute or convalescent COVID-19. Both conserved end residues are part of each CDR3. The D gene is left open where the match is weak. Part of the rows lack a size; the others show once, few, many or a class for expanded clones.

CDR3 protein: CASSPVGRGLGTEAFF
CDR3 DNA: TGTGCCAGCTCACCGGTGGGCAGGGGTCTGGGGACTGAAGCTTTCTTT
V gene: TRBV18
D gene: NA
J gene: TRBJ1-1
clone size: NA

CDR3 protein: CASSLQGTDTQYF
CDR3 DNA: TGCGCCAGCAGCTTGCAGGGTACAGATACGCAGTATTTT
V gene: TRBV5-1
D gene: NA
J gene: TRBJ2-3
clone size: NA

CDR3 protein: CASRSPGGRRKKLFF
CDR3 DNA: TGTGCCAGCAGATCTCCAGGGGGAAGGCGTAAAAAACTGTTTTTT
V gene: TRBV11-2
D gene: TRBD1
J gene: TRBJ1-4
clone size: NA

CDR3 protein: CASSQDSFSGNTIYF
CDR3 DNA: TGCGCCAGCAGCCAAGATAGTTTCTCTGGAAACACCATATATTTT
V gene: TRBV4-1
D gene: NA
J gene: TRBJ1-3
clone size: NA

CDR3 protein: CSTWGAGTDTQYF
CDR3 DNA: TGCAGTACCTGGGGAGCGGGCACAGATACGCAGTATTTT
V gene: TRBV29-1
D gene: NA
J gene: TRBJ2-3
clone size: NA

CDR3 protein: CASRRGLDRAGEQYF
CDR3 DNA: TGTGCCAGCAGGCGAGGCCTAGACAGGGCCGGCGAGCAGTACTTC
V gene: TRBV6-5
D gene: TRBD1
J gene: TRBJ2-7
clone size: many

CDR3 protein: CASSQDLLTNALLHF
CDR3 DNA: TGTGCCAGCAGCCAAGATCTCCTGACAAACGCGCTCCTCCACTTT
V gene: TRBV3-1/TRBV3-2
D gene: NA
J gene: TRBJ1-6
clone size: once

CDR3 protein: CSVESGGRYGYTF
CDR3 DNA: TGCAGCGTTGAATCGGGGGGGAGGTATGGCTACACCTTC
V gene: TRBV29-1
D gene: NA
J gene: TRBJ1-2
clone size: NA

CDR3 protein: CATSDLQGRNEQFF
CDR3 DNA: TGTGCCACCAGTGATTTGCAGGGTAGGAATGAGCAGTTCTTC
V gene: TRBV24-1
D gene: NA
J gene: TRBJ2-1
clone size: NA

CDR3 protein: CASSLVDRGYTF
CDR3 DNA: TGCGCCAGCAGCTTGGTGGACAGGGGCTACACCTTC
V gene: TRBV5-1
D gene: TRBD1
J gene: TRBJ1-2
clone size: NA

CDR3 protein: CASSQASGRGYEQYF
CDR3 DNA: TGCGCCAGCAGCCAAGCTAGCGGGAGAGGGTACGAGCAGTACTTC
V gene: TRBV4-1
D gene: TRBD2
J gene: TRBJ2-7
clone size: NA

CDR3 protein: CASSLGSGTNEKLFF
CDR3 DNA: TGTGCTAGCAGCTTAGGGTCAGGGACTAATGAAAAACTGTTTTTT
V gene: TRBV7-7
D gene: NA
J gene: TRBJ1-4
clone size: NA

CDR3 protein: CASGLVLGTTYEQFF
CDR3 DNA: TGTGCTAGTGGTTTGGTCCTCGGGACTACCTATGAGCAGTTCTTC
V gene: TRBV12-5
D gene: TRBD2
J gene: TRBJ2-1
clone size: NA

CDR3 protein: CASSLSGLWETQYF
CDR3 DNA: TGTGCCAGCAGTTTAAGTGGACTATGGGAGACCCAGTACTTC
V gene: TRBV27
D gene: NA
J gene: TRBJ2-5
clone size: NA

CDR3 protein: CASSDWTGGGNTEAFF
CDR3 DNA: TGCGCCAGCAGTGATTGGACAGGGGGAGGAAACACTGAAGCTTTCTTT
V gene: TRBV10-2
D gene: TRBD1
J gene: TRBJ1-1
clone size: NA

CDR3 protein: CASSLDRAYEQYF
CDR3 DNA: TGTGCCAGCAGCCTTGACAGGGCCTACGAGCAGTACTTC
V gene: TRBV4-2
D gene: TRBD1
J gene: TRBJ2-7
clone size: NA

CDR3 protein: CASSLAPLELAGVSYEQYF
CDR3 DNA: TGTGCCAGCAGCTTAGCGCCCTTGGAACTAGCGGGAGTCTCCTACGAGCAGTACTTC
V gene: TRBV7-9
D gene: TRBD2
J gene: TRBJ2-7
clone size: NA

CDR3 protein: CASSLSGRGNEQFF
CDR3 DNA: TGTGCCAGCAGCTTATCTGGCCGGGGCAATGAGCAGTTCTTC
V gene: TRBV7-2
D gene: NA
J gene: TRBJ2-1
clone size: NA

CDR3 protein: CASSVQGADGYTF
CDR3 DNA: TGTGCCAGCAGTGTTCAGGGGGCGGACGGCTACACCTTC
V gene: TRBV6-6
D gene: TRBD1
J gene: TRBJ1-2
clone size: NA

CDR3 protein: CASSIQEARSGNTIYF
CDR3 DNA: TGTGCCAGTAGTATACAGGAGGCCCGCTCTGGAAACACCATATATTTT
V gene: TRBV19
D gene: NA
J gene: TRBJ1-3
clone size: NA

CDR3 protein: CASRLGQGITEAFF
CDR3 DNA: TGTGCCAGCAGACTGGGACAGGGGATCACTGAAGCTTTCTTT
V gene: TRBV3-1/TRBV3-2
D gene: TRBD1
J gene: TRBJ1-1
clone size: few

CDR3 protein: CASSLQGRGEKLFF
CDR3 DNA: TGTGCCAGCAGCTTACAGGGGCGGGGGGAAAAACTGTTTTTT
V gene: TRBV7-2
D gene: NA
J gene: TRBJ1-4
clone size: NA

CDR3 protein: CASSRSDRGNTEAFF
CDR3 DNA: TGTGCCAGTAGTAGGTCTGATCGAGGGAACACTGAAGCTTTCTTT
V gene: TRBV19
D gene: NA
J gene: TRBJ1-1
clone size: once

CDR3 protein: CASSIGQGAHNEQFF
CDR3 DNA: TGTGCCAGCAGCATAGGACAGGGCGCACACAATGAGCAGTTCTTC
V gene: TRBV5-5
D gene: TRBD1
J gene: TRBJ2-1
clone size: NA